Listed here are 28 T cell receptor beta chains from one sample, sequenced in a study of CD8+ T cells in alopecia areata. Specified treatment: oral pan-JAK inhibitor, 5-10 mg twice daily. Extracted from the samples, RNA was reverse transcribed into cDNA to serve as the sequencing template. Assay: immunoSEQ multiplex PCR; the TCRdb copy retains only in-frame clones and omits some. The table shows some 99,000 clones, with roughly two thirds occurring only once. The input for sequencing was CD8+ T cells sorted from blood, taken at week 4, from a patient treated with tofacitinib. The receptor source for this set is a human donor with alopecia areata.

The chain employs TRBV5-4 and TRBJ2-1, with D tentatively TRBD2 (7 bases). Per germline, CDR1 SGHNT and CDR2 YYREEE (reference sequence). The CDR3 is made up of 15 amino acids. The V and J ends lost 3 bases and 2 bases respectively, with 12 bases between them. This CDR3 is CASSSAGAPYNEQFF. DNA for the CDR3: TGTGCCAGCAGCTCGGCGGGGGCACCCTACAATGAGCAGTTCTTC.

This chain uses TRBV15 with TRBJ1-5; D call uncertain. V was trimmed by 0 bases and J by 0 bases, leaving 12 bases between them. Germline CDR1 reads LNHNV; CDR2 reads YYDKDF (reference sequence). The CDR3 consists of 17 residues. CDR3 loop: CATSRDVVGDSNQPQHF. The CDR3 bases are TGTGCCACCAGCAGAGATGTCGTGGGAGATAGCAATCAGCCCCAGCATTTT.

This sequence joins TRBV27 and TRBJ1-5, with a tentative D call TRBD1 (5 bases). Germline CDR1 and CDR2: MNHEY and SMNVEV (reference sequence). CDR3 length equals 14 residues. V dropped 4 bases and J dropped 0 bases, with 7 bases sitting between them. CDR3 sequence: CASSSGYSNQPQHF. In DNA form, the CDR3 reads TGTGCCAGCAGTTCAGGGTATAGCAATCAGCCCCAGCATTTT.

The V call is TRBV27, the J call TRBJ2-1; D call uncertain. The V end was cut by 3 bases, the J end by 1 base, with 7 bases between. Germline loops: CDR1 MNHEY, CDR2 SMNVEV (reference sequence). The CDR3 loop spans 14 amino acids. The CDR3 is CASSLLDSYNEQFF. The CDR3 DNA reads as TGTGCCAGCAGTTTGCTGGATTCCTACAATGAGCAGTTCTTC.

The genes are TRBV20-1 and TRBJ2-7; D uncertain. CDR3 length: 11 residues. CDR1 and CDR2 (germline): DFQATT, SNEGSKA (reference sequence). The ends were cut back, 3 bases at V and 4 bases at J, with 7 bases in the middle. CDR3 protein: CSARAGYEQYF. The CDR3, as DNA: TGCAGTGCTAGGGCCGGGTACGAGCAGTACTTC.

The rearrangement uses TRBV7-9 and TRBJ2-1, with 8 bases aligning to TRBD2. This CDR3 comprises 18 residues. Trimming at V came to 5 bases and at J to 0 bases, leaving 12 bases not matched to a gene. Germline assignment: CDR1 SEHNR and CDR2 FQNEAQ (reference sequence). CDR3 coding DNA: TGTGCCAGCAGCCAATCGACTGGCGCGGGGGGCTCCTACAATGAGCAGTTCTTC. Protein sequence: CASSQSTGAGGSYNEQFF. Supplemented by reference TRBV7-9 and TRBJ2-1, the full variable domain reads DTGVSQNPRHKITKRGQNVTFRCDPISEHNRLYWYRQTLGQGPEFLTYFQNEAQLEKSRLLSDRFSAERPKGSFSTLEIQRTEQGDSAMYLCASSQSTGAGGSYNEQFFGPGTRLTVL.

This clone was seen only once. The chain carries TRBV7-9 and TRBJ1-5; unclear D gene. The V and J ends lost 0 bases and 2 bases respectively, with 11 bases between them. CDR1 SEHNR and CDR2 FQNEAQ come from the germline V gene (reference sequence). This CDR3 has 16 residues. CDR3 region: CASSLAPRDGNQPQHF. CDR3 in DNA: TGTGCCAGCAGCTTAGCGCCTCGGGATGGCAATCAGCCCCAGCATTTT.

Regarding this clone: The sample has other DNA sequences that encode this CDR3 too. This chain links TRBV4-1 with TRBJ1-1; D unresolved. The V and J ends lost 0 bases and 1 base respectively, with 3 bases between them. The length of the CDR3 is 13 residues. Germline CDR1 reads MGHRA; CDR2 reads YSYEKL. CDR3 nucleotides: TGCGCCAGCAGCCAAGATCCGAACACTGAAGCTTTCTTT. Amino acid sequence: CASSQDPNTEAFF.

This clone was recorded a few times. This chain connects TRBV5-6 to TRBJ1-5; maybe TRBD1 (5 bases). The CDR3 sequence is 14 residues long. CDR1 SGHDT and CDR2 YYEEEE come from the germline V gene. V was cut by 2 bases and J by 6 bases, with 12 bases left in between. CDR3 DNA: TGTGCCAGCAGCTTAGGGGTACAAGGTCAGCCCCAGCATTTT. Translation gives CASSLGVQGQPQHF.

The chain couples TRBV7-3 to TRBJ2-1; no definite D call. The CDR3 extends over 13 amino acids. Germline V gene data show CDR1 as SGHTA and CDR2 as FQGTGA. Trimming took 4 bases from V and 6 from J, leaving 10 bases between them. The chain's CDR3 is CASSSSSFNEQFF. CDR3 sequence (DNA): TGTGCCAGCAGCTCCAGTTCGTTCAATGAGCAGTTCTTC. Full variable domain (missing parts from reference TRBV7-3 and TRBJ2-1): GAGVSQTPSNKVTEKGKYVELRCDPISGHTALYWYRQSLGQGPEFLIYFQGTGAADDSGLPNDRFFAVRPEGSVSTLKIQRTERGDSAVYLCASSSSSFNEQFFGPGTRLTVL.

The V and J genes are TRBV27 and TRBJ2-7, with D possibly matching TRBD1 (6 bases). This CDR3 has 15 residues. Trimming left V 6 bases short and J 4 bases short, with 19 bases between. CDR1 is MNHEY, CDR2 SMNVEV, per germline (reference sequence). Here the CDR3 reads CASSQTIQGTYEQYF. In DNA form, the CDR3 reads TGTGCCAGCAGCCAAACGATACAGGGTACTTACGAGCAGTACTTC.

The gene calls are TRBV27 and TRBJ2-1, with D perhaps TRBD1 or TRBD2 (5 bases each). Trimming pared 5 bases from V and 5 bases from J, leaving 19 bases between. Germline V gene data show CDR1 as MNHEY and CDR2 as SMNVEV (reference sequence). This CDR3 comprises 16 residues. The CDR3 coding sequence is TGTGCCAGCAGTGTACTAGGGGTTGGCATGAACAATGAGCAGTTCTTC. It codes for CASSVLGVGMNNEQFF.

This clone was recorded a few times. V gene TRBV9 combines with J gene TRBJ2-7; TRBD1 agrees at 8 bases. The CDR3 totals 17 residues. Germline CDR1 SGDLS, CDR2 YYNGEE. V lost 4 bases to trimming and J lost 3 bases; unmatched junction nucleotides: 15. CDR3 amino acids: CASSSQPSGTGIYEQYF. The CDR3 DNA reads as TGTGCCAGCAGCTCTCAACCCTCCGGGACAGGAATCTACGAGCAGTACTTC.

This chain joins TRBV9 and TRBJ1-4, with TRBD1 matching over 8 bases. CDR1 SGDLS and CDR2 YYNGEE come from the germline V gene. CDR3 size: 14 residues. Germline trimming cut 4 bases from V and 5 bases from J; bases unmatched to any gene: 4. Written as DNA, the CDR3 is TGTGCCAGCAGCAAACAGGGGGACAATGAAAAACTGTTTTTT. Protein: CASSKQGDNEKLFF.

CDR3 region: CASRDSDNVLTF. The CDR3 DNA reads TGTGCCAGTCGAGACAGTGACAACGTCCTGACTTTC. V and J are TRBV19 and TRBJ2-6; maybe TRBD1 (5 bases). The CDR3 totals 12 residues. The germline V gene encodes CDR1 LNHDA and CDR2 SQIVND (reference sequence). The V end lost 8 bases, the J end lost 9 bases, and 11 bases lay between the germline ends.

J is TRBJ2-1 and V is TRBV29-1; D gene uncertain. The CDR3 is 13 residues long. The germline V gene has CDR1 SQVTM and CDR2 ANQGSEA. V was trimmed by 5 bases and J by 1 base, leaving 9 bases between them. The chain's CDR3 is CSVLDRSYNEQFF. The CDR3 region has the DNA TGCAGCGTTCTTGACCGTTCCTACAATGAGCAGTTCTTC.

This clone appeared many times. V usage is TRBV5-6 and J usage is TRBJ1-2; D may be TRBD1 (5 bases). The germline gives CDR1 SGHDT, CDR2 YYEEEE. The V gene lost 4 bases and the J gene lost 4 bases, with 14 bases spanning the gap. The CDR3 consists of 14 residues. CDR3 DNA: TGTGCCAGCAGCATCCGGGACGGTACCTATGGCTACACCTTC. Its protein is CASSIRDGTYGYTF.

The genes are TRBV6-5 and TRBJ2-5; no reliable D call. The germline gives CDR1 MNHEY, CDR2 SVGAGI. This CDR3 region has 13 residues. Trimming removed 1 base at V and 1 base at J, with 4 bases between. The CDR3 bases are TGTGCCAGCAGTTACTACAGCCAAGAGACCCAGTACTTC. Protein sequence: CASSYYSQETQYF.

The chain joins TRBV30 to TRBJ2-7; possibly TRBD1 for D (5 bases). This CDR3 has 12 residues. Germline CDR1 GTSNPN, CDR2 SVGIG (reference sequence). The V gene lost 3 bases and the J gene lost 6 bases, with 12 bases spanning the gap. The CDR3 bases are TGTGCCTGGAGCGTGGGGCCAGGCGAGCAGTACTTC. Translation gives CAWSVGPGEQYF.

The genes are TRBV13 and TRBJ2-1; 12 positions match TRBD2. V trimming: 1 base; J trimming: 9 bases; junction bases outside the gene matches: 10. The germline CDR1 and CDR2 sequences are PRHDT and FYEKMQ (reference sequence). This CDR3 spans 17 amino acids. The CDR3 nucleotides read TGTGCCAGCAGCTTAGAGAGGACTAGCGGGATCTTGGGTGAGCAGTTCTTC. It codes for CASSLERTSGILGEQFF.

The chain couples TRBV15 to TRBJ2-7, with D perhaps matching TRBD1 (6 bases). The CDR3 length is 17 residues. Trimming stripped 1 base from V and 3 bases from J, with 19 bases between. Per the germline V gene, CDR1 is LNHNV and CDR2 is YYDKDF (reference sequence). CDR3 bases: TGTGCCACCAGCAGAGGAACCCTTGCACAGGGACGCTACGAGCAGTACTTC. Its protein product is CATSRGTLAQGRYEQYF.

Only a few counts were recorded for this clone. The rearrangement joins TRBV5-6 to TRBJ2-7; the match to TRBD2 covers 7 bases. CDR1 is SGHDT, CDR2 YYEEEE, per germline. J gave up 7 bases and V 2 bases, and 0 bases lay outside the gene matches. The length of the CDR3 is 11 residues. CDR3 sequence (DNA): TGTGCCAGCAGCTTCGGGAGGGAGCAGTACTTC. It specifies CASSFGREQYF. Complete variable domain (other parts from reference TRBV5-6 and TRBJ2-7): DAGVTQSPTHLIKTRGQQVTLRCSPKSGHDTVSWYQQALGQGPQFIFQYYEEEERQRGNFPDRFSGHQFPNYSSELNVNALLLGDSALYLCASSFGREQYFGPGTRLTVT.

The J gene is TRBJ2-1, the V gene TRBV5-6, with 13 bases lining up with TRBD2. V shed 5 bases and J 7 bases; nucleotides not matched to a gene: 6. The CDR3 covers 15 residues. The germline CDR1 and CDR2 sequences are SGHDT and YYEEEE. The CDR3 sequence: CASSFGLAGVNEQFF. CDR3 nucleotides: TGTGCCAGCAGTTTCGGACTAGCGGGAGTAAATGAGCAGTTCTTC.

This chain links TRBV4-3 with TRBJ2-5, with 8 bases fitting TRBD2. Germline V gene sequence: CDR1 LGHNA, CDR2 YSLEER. Trimming at V came to 1 base and at J to 5 bases, leaving 9 bases not matched to a gene. The CDR3 covers 16 residues. Written as DNA, the CDR3 is TGCGCCAGCAGCCAAGTAGGTAGCGGGGAAGACGAGACCCAGTACTTC. It is translated as CASSQVGSGEDETQYF.

The count of this clone is one. Other DNA sequences in the sample encode the same CDR3. The V call is TRBV6-5, the J call TRBJ1-1; D not resolved. Germline loops: CDR1 MNHEY, CDR2 SVGAGI. CDR3 length equals 13 residues. V was trimmed by 0 bases and J by 4 bases, leaving 6 bases between them. CDR3 DNA: TGTGCCAGCAGTTACTCCGACCGCACTGAAGCTTTCTTT. Translating gives CASSYSDRTEAFF.

The CDR3 protein is CSAEGGPGGTTEAFF. For the CDR3, the DNA is TGCAGCGCCGAGGGGGGCCCAGGGGGAACCACTGAAGCTTTCTTT. This sequence joins TRBV29-1 and TRBJ1-1, with TRBD1 matching 7 bases. The CDR3 is 15 amino acids. The germline gives CDR1 SQVTM, CDR2 ANQGSEA. Unmatched junction bases numbered 15, after V lost 7 bases and J lost 4 bases.

This chain uses TRBV28 with TRBJ2-5; no clear D. This CDR3 is 12 amino acids long. The V gene lost 8 bases and the J gene lost 5 bases, with 12 bases spanning the gap. Germline V gene data show CDR1 as MDHEN and CDR2 as SYDVKM. CDR3 in DNA: TGTGCCAGCTCTGGGGTACCGGAGACCCAGTACTTC. As protein: CASSGVPETQYF.

This clone showed up just once. The V gene is TRBV4-3, the J gene TRBJ2-7, with TRBD2 matching over 7 bases. The V gene's germline CDR1 is LGHNA and CDR2 YSLEER. After removal of 0 bases from V and 2 bases from J, the junction contained 7 bases not matched to a gene. The CDR3 is made up of 16 amino acids. CDR3 region: CASSQDKRGGTYEQYF. As DNA, the CDR3 is TGCGCCAGCAGCCAAGATAAGCGGGGAGGGACCTACGAGCAGTACTTC.